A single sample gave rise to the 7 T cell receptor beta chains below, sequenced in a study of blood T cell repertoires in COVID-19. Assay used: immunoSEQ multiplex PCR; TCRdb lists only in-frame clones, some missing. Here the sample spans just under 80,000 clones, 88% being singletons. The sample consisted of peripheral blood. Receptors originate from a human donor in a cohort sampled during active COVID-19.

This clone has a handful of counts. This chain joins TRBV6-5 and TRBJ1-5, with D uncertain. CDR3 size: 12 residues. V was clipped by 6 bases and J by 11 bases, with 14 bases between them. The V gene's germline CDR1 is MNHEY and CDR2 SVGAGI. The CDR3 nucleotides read TGTGCCAGCAGGCCCCCCTGGAGAGCCCAGCATTTT. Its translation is CASRPPWRAQHF.

Here the CDR3 reads CASSAGIPDTQYF. CDR3 DNA: TGTGCCAGCAGTGCCGGGATCCCGGATACGCAGTATTTT. The V gene is TRBV28, the J gene TRBJ2-3; D might be TRBD2 (5 bases). The germline V gene has CDR1 MDHEN and CDR2 SYDVKM. This CDR3 contains 13 residues. Trimming cost V 5 bases and J 6 bases, with 12 bases left between them.

The CDR3 DNA reads as TGTGCCAGCAGTTTGTCGGCCTGGGGGCCGAGACGGTATTTT. Translated, it gives CASSLSAWGPRRYF. This chain connects TRBV28 to TRBJ2-3, with D possibly being TRBD1 (6 bases). Germline lookup yields CDR1 MDHEN and CDR2 SYDVKM. There are 14 residues in the CDR3. Trimming removed 3 bases at V and 14 bases at J, with 21 bases between.

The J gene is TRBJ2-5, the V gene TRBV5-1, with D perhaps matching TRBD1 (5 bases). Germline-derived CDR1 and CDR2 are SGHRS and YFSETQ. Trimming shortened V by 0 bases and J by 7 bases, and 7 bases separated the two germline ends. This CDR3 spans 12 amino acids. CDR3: CASSLDRRTQYF. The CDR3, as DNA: TGCGCCAGCAGCTTGGACAGGCGGACCCAGTACTTC.

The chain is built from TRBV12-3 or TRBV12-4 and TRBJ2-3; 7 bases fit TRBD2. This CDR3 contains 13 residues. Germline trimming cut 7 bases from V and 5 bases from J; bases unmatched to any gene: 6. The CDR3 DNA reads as TGTGCCAGCACCCCGACGGGGGGAGATACGCAGTATTTT. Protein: CASTPTGGDTQYF.

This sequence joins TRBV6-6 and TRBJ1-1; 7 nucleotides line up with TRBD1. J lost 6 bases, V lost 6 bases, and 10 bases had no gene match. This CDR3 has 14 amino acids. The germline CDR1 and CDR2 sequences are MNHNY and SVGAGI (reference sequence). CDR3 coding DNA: TGTGCCAGCAGACCAGCCGACAGGGAGGCTGAAGCTTTCTTT. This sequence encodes CASRPADREAEAFF.

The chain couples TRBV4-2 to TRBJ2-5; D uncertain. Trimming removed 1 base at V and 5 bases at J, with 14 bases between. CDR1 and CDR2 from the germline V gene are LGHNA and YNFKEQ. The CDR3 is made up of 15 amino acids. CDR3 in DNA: TGTGCCAGCAGCCAAGTCAGACAACCGTGGGAGACCCAGTACTTC. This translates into CASSQVRQPWETQYF.